This TCR beta chain was found in a study of T cells in localized non-small cell lung cancer. The germline V gene has CDR1 SGHDT and CDR2 YYEEEE. CDR3 length equals 15 residues. J gave up 7 bases and V 3 bases, and 6 bases lay outside the gene matches. Study findings and constraints: The study linked higher blood T cell density to longer overall survival. Turning up in adjacent lung were a median around 58 of the top 100 tumor clones. Uninvolved adjacent lung had more T cell clonality than any other tissue, topping tumor.

Turning to this clone: Its antigen remains unknown.

Sequencing was performed with immunoSEQ multiplex PCR; in TCRdb, only in-frame clones are kept and a portion is missing. Of tens of thousands of clones listed, 80% to 95% were seen once; the top ten hold 10% to 15%. The receptor was isolated from a female donor at least 60 years old with stage II lung adenocarcinoma. The sample was peripheral blood mononuclear cells, taken before any cancer treatment. The V gene is TRBV5-6, the J gene TRBJ1-4; 10 bases map to TRBD1. The CDR3 DNA follows: TGTGCCAGCAGCTCGAGGGACAGGGGTGGTGAAAAACTGTTTTTT. Protein product: CASSSRDRGGEKLFF.